The clone carrying this TCR beta chain was seen at least ten times. The antigen remains undetermined. cDNA molecules, individually, were tagged with unique molecular identifiers. A single record per CDR3 protein comes from TCRdb applying MiXCR to the 5' RACE reads. The sample holds some 38,000 distinct CDR3 sequences, 5.5% to 7% seen once. V lost 4 bases and J 6 bases, leaving 20 bases between the germline ends. Germline assignment: CDR1 SGHKS and CDR2 YYEKEE (reference sequence). This CDR3 comprises 15 residues. The sample is drawn from a study of early T cells in non-severe SARS-CoV-2 infection. About the study: Bulk RNA isolated from unsorted whole blood underwent sequencing; chains were not paired. Regarding the study as a whole: Missing private and CD4 specificities, VDJdb matching favored anti-spike CD8 responses.

This receptor was taken from an adult who was a healthcare worker with PCR-confirmed SARS-CoV-2 infection or an uninfected control (not recorded which). The sequencing here drew on whole blood, taken at baseline. V and J are TRBV5-5 and TRBJ2-7, with D perhaps TRBD2 (5 bases). CDR3 nucleotide sequence: TGTGCCAGCAGCCAAACCAGACTTCAAGCGGCCGAGCAGTACTTC. It specifies CASSQTRLQAAEQYF.